This T cell receptor beta chain emerged from a study of blood T cells in healthy people across ages (dated by TCRdb to the mid-2010s). Background for the entire study: In model experiments, template switching captured roughly one uniquely barcoded TCR beta cDNA molecule for every two T cells. Using deep sequencing normalized with unique cDNA molecular identifiers, the study measured how TCR beta repertoire diversity changes with age. Donors were grouped into four age groups: young (average approximately 16 years), middle-aged (around 39), aged (around 60) and long-lived (about 89). To avoid experimental bias, donors of different ages were spread randomly across the sequencing lanes. For two donors (one aged 18 to 29 and one aged 80 or older), the study analyzed two additional independent replicas of 1 million unique cDNA reads from the same blood draw. Broad study findings and their caveats: The long-lived group showed more naive CD4+ T cells, fewer expanded clones and increased TCR diversity than the aged group, suggesting age selection. Since profiling was done on bulk unsorted PBMCs, naive and antigen-experienced compartments could not be conclusively compared. As age increased, observed TCR beta diversity per million T cells dropped in a roughly linear way, and a significant reduction was already evident by age about 40. A strong correlation was found between observed TCR beta diversity and the percentage of naive T cells measured by flow cytometry. Estimates of total diversity based on one million sequenced T cells were considered lower bounds and underestimates. Because donor CMV infection status was unknown, age-related changes in expanded clonotypes were potentially confounded.

Libraries were made using 5' RACE. TCRdb records Illumina HiSeq 2500 as the sequencer. The second PCR ran for about 7 to 11 cycles and used a J-beta primer mix along with a sample-barcoded 5' primer. Each TCR beta cDNA molecule received a unique molecular identifier from a template-switch 5' adaptor carrying 12 random nucleotides. Each sample yielded at least 2.5 million CDR3-containing paired-end reads. All of the RNA was converted into first-strand cDNA using the Mint cDNA synthesis kit, with a TRBC-specific oligonucleotide serving as the primer. After uracil-DNA glycosylase treatment, a first 18-cycle PCR used universal primers M1SS and BC2_uni_R on all cDNA. The original pipeline was this. For normalization, 1 million high-quality reads, each with a distinct molecular identifier, were randomly selected from each sample. Instead of being binned into consensus sequences, reads with shared molecular identifiers were discarded. MiTCR, run with a Q25 quality threshold and the strictest error-elimination algorithm, handled CDR3 identification, clonotype clustering and error correction. A nonparametric unseen species model with Euler transformation was used to estimate lower-bound total TCR beta diversity. TCRdb applied fastp at Q25 and MiXCR to the public reads, then kept only in-frame beta chains. Merged by CDR3 protein, the rows form single entries marked with the most common genes and DNA. TCRdb's processing, not the authors' own work, is the source of the V and J calls. Here the sample has about 680,000 distinct CDR3 sequences; around half occur a single time. The ten largest clones represent 25% to 35% of the sample.

Donors were 39 systemically healthy Caucasian individuals from Russia aged roughly 6 to 90 years. Each donor gave ten milliliters of peripheral blood, collected into EDTA-treated Vacutainer tubes. Ficoll-Paque density-gradient centrifugation was used to isolate PBMCs, with at least 7 million per sample. Trizol reagent was used to extract total RNA from PBMCs, with at least 5.5 micrograms per sample. Naive CD45RAhigh/CD27high T cell percentages were measured by flow cytometry on a PBMC aliquot from every donor. CDR1 and CDR2, looked up from the germline V gene, are SGHAT and FQNNGV. The CDR3 has 15 amino acids, counting the end cysteine and phenylalanine. Left in the record is the CDR3 DNA by itself, 45 bases read in frame from the first base. V drops 6 bases and J drops 0 bases, leaving 9 bases in between. As for this clonotype: Its recognized antigen is unknown. Per-base quality was not reported, and no clone a single base away is much larger than it.

The origin of this receptor is a woman aged 60 to 75 in good health. The chain joins TRBV11-2 to TRBJ2-6, with the D gene not confidently named. Input material: blood. The nucleotide sequence reads as follows: TGTGCCAGCAGAGTGGTTGGCTCTGGGGCCAACGTCCTGACTTTC. Its protein product is CASRVVGSGANVLTF.